This T cell receptor (beta chain) was captured by sequencing in a study of T cell responses to AZD1222 COVID-19 vaccine. This CDR3 has 14 amino acids. Germline V gene lookup returns CDR1 LGHDT and CDR2 YNNKEL (reference sequence). Losses at the gene ends were 4 bases for V and 3 bases for J; bases not matched to a gene: 1. TCRdb's table, derived via immunoSEQ multiplex PCR, lists solely in-frame clones and lacks some. The profile covers roughly 97,000 clones, with 70% to 90% appearing a single time and about 2.8% taken by the ten largest. The V and J genes are TRBV3-1 (or the pseudogene TRBV3-2) and TRBJ1-1, with TRBD1 matching 11 bases. The source of this sequence is an adult in good health. The sequences come from peripheral blood, collected on day 0 of AZD1222 vaccination. In DNA, the CDR3 is TGTGCCAGCAGCCGGGACAGGGGGTACACTGAAGCTTTCTTT. As protein: CASSRDRGYTEAFF.